The rows below give T cell receptor beta chains drawn from one sample of a study of beta chain features in type 1 diabetes. Profiling relied on immunoSEQ multiplex PCR, and the TCRdb table lists in-frame clones only, not all of them. The table has fewer than 15,000 clones, 55% to 70% seen once. The sequenced sample consisted of stem cell memory CD4+ T cells from blood. The receptor source for this set is a woman younger than 30 with type 1 diabetes. CDR3s include the opening cysteine and the closing phenylalanine or tryptophan. The D gene is left open where the match is weak. Clone sizes are given selectively: once, few, many, or a class where the clone is expanded.

- | TRBJ2-1 | TRBV4-2 | TRBD2 | TGTGCCAGCAGCCGCGGGGGCTACAATGAGCAGTTCTTC | CASSRGGYNEQFF
- | TRBJ2-3 | TRBV5-1 | - | TGCGCCAGCAGCTTGGCGGGGGAGGATACGCAGTATTTT | CASSLAGEDTQYF
- | TRBJ2-7 | TRBV28 | TRBD2 | TGTGCCAGCATGGAACCATGGGGGGGTGGCGAGCAGTACTTC | CASMEPWGGGEQYF
- | TRBJ2-7 | TRBV7-8 | TRBD2 | TGTGCCAGCAGCTTATTACGGGGGGACTCCTACGAGCAGTACTTC | CASSLLRGDSYEQYF
- | TRBJ2-1 | TRBV9 | TRBD2 | TGTGCCAGCAGCACTCACAGGACTAGCGGGTTTGCCCACAATGAGCAGTTCTTC | CASSTHRTSGFAHNEQFF
- | TRBJ2-1 | TRBV7-2 | - | TGTGCCAGCAGCTTATCTGGCCATGAGCAGTTCTTC | CASSLSGHEQFF
- | TRBJ2-2 | TRBV21-1 | - | TGTGCCAGCAGCAAGACGGCAGGGGGAGCCGGGGAGCTGTTTTTT | CASSKTAGGAGELFF
- | TRBJ2-2 | TRBV5-1 | TRBD1 | TGCGCCAGCAGCTTGGTTACAGGGGGCGCATCCGGGGAGCTGTTTTTT | CASSLVTGGASGELFF
- | TRBJ2-3 | TRBV6-5 | TRBD2 | TGTGCCAGCAGCTACGGGGGACTAGCGGGCACAGATACGCAGTATTTT | CASSYGGLAGTDTQYF
- | TRBJ1-2 | TRBV7-2 | - | TGTGCCAGCAGCTCCACGATTCTGGGCGGCTACACCTTC | CASSSTILGGYTF
- | TRBJ2-7 | TRBV6-6 | TRBD1 | TGTGCCAGCAGGGGGGCAGGGGGCCTAAGCGAGCAGTACTTC | CASRGAGGLSEQYF
- | TRBJ2-7 | TRBV12-2 | - | TGTGCAAGTCCCCTGGCCAGCGGGAATATCTACGAGCAGTACTTC | CASPLASGNIYEQYF
- | TRBJ2-2 | TRBV2 | TRBD1 | TGTGCCTCTAGACAGGGCGGGAACACCGGGGAGCTGTTTTTT | CASRQGGNTGELFF
- | TRBJ2-3 | TRBV29-1 | - | TGCAGCGTTGAGGAGCATAGCACAGATACGCAGTATTTT | CSVEEHSTDTQYF
- | TRBJ2-5 | TRBV2 | - | TGTGCCAGCAGCGAACTAGTTTGGGAGACCCAGTACTTC | CASSELVWETQYF
few | TRBJ1-2 | TRBV7-2 | TRBD1 | TGTGCCAGCAGCTCAAGGCAGGGGGCCTATGGCTACACCTTC | CASSSRQGAYGYTF
few | TRBJ2-7 | TRBV23-1 | - | TGCGCCAGCAGTCAATCGGACAGAGAAACAGCCTTC | CASSQSDRETAF
- | TRBJ2-1 | TRBV7-2 | TRBD2 | TGTGCCAGTACGGAGGGACTAGCGACCAATGAGCAGTTCTTC | CASTEGLATNEQFF
few | TRBJ1-5 | TRBV5-4 | - | TGTGCCAGCAGCTTGTTCGGGGGTAATCAGCCCCAGCATTTT | CASSLFGGNQPQHF
- | TRBJ1-1 | TRBV6-5 | - | TGTGCCAGCAGGCCGCCGGGACAGAACACTGAAGCTTTCTTT | CASRPPGQNTEAFF
once | TRBJ1-5 | TRBV6-1 | - | TGTGCCAGCAGTGAAGGTGTGGGAGGGCAGCCCCAGCATTTT | CASSEGVGGQPQHF
once | TRBJ2-2 | TRBV21-1 | - | TGTGCCAGCAGCATCGGAAGCAGGGGGGCCACCGGGGAGCTGTTTTTT | CASSIGSRGATGELFF
- | TRBJ2-7 | TRBV9 | TRBD1 | TGTGCCAGCAGCGTGACAGGGCTCTCCTACGAGCAGTACTTC | CASSVTGLSYEQYF
- | TRBJ1-5 | TRBV15 | - | TGTGCCACCAGCAGAGATGGGGACAATTATCAGCCCCAGCATTTT | CATSRDGDNYQPQHF